This is a list of T cell receptor beta chains from one sample in a study of T-cell reconstitution after alpha-beta-depleted transplantation in children. MiXCR was run by TCRdb on the PCR reads, yielding one entry per CDR3 protein. Found here are just over 950,000 distinct CDR3 sequences, roughly 29% of them singletons; the top ten hold 28%. The sample here was PBMCs, mostly from graft donor cells, taken 360 days after TCRalphabeta/CD19-depleted stem cell transplant. The source is a boy younger than two who had a stem cell transplant for SCID, so the T cells may come from the graft donor. CDR3s leave out the opening cysteine and the closing phenylalanine or tryptophan. A D gene is named only where the DNA matches it firmly.

D gene	V gene	J gene	CDR3 protein
TRBD1	TRBV5-1	TRBJ1-2	ASSPGQGTLSYT
-	TRBV29-1	TRBJ1-5	SVGSGPNQPQH
TRBD1	TRBV6-2/TRBV6-3	TRBJ2-1	ASSYSGQKVNEQF
TRBD2	TRBV7-3	TRBJ2-7	ASSLFSGGTYEQY
-	TRBV4-2	TRBJ2-7	ASSQDAGGPSYEQY
TRBD2	TRBV7-2	TRBJ2-1	ASSLAAIAGVGYNEQF
-	TRBV29-1	TRBJ1-2	SVDASENFHGYT
-	TRBV29-1	TRBJ2-3	SVKELRLDTQY
TRBD2	TRBV9	TRBJ2-1	ASSAPGTSAGKQF
-	TRBV15	TRBJ2-5	ATSRAVDRQETQY
-	TRBV12-3/TRBV12-4	TRBJ1-1	ASSQTTRYTEAF
-	TRBV5-1	TRBJ2-7	ASSLEAATYEQY
-	TRBV5-1	TRBJ2-5	ASSSTGNGETQY
TRBD2	TRBV12-3/TRBV12-4	TRBJ2-1	ASSLGGSVYNEQF
-	TRBV5-1	TRBJ1-1	ASSQALGTFTEAF
TRBD1	TRBV5-1	TRBJ2-2	ASSLEGALTGELF
-	TRBV6-1	TRBJ1-5	ASRASGTLPQH
-	TRBV7-8	TRBJ2-3	ASSLATKSSGDTDTQY
-	TRBV3-1	TRBJ2-1	ASSQDLMRSYNEQF
TRBD1	TRBV18	TRBJ1-1	ASSPLRDSLNTEAF
-	TRBV6-1	TRBJ1-4	ASSGRGGATNEKLF
-	TRBV24-1	TRBJ2-3	ATGGAVGTDTQY
-	TRBV19	TRBJ1-5	ASSIWENQPQH
TRBD2	TRBV11-1	TRBJ2-3	ASSLASGGPVGTDTQY
TRBD1	TRBV27	TRBJ1-4	ASSFFPRQGDEKLF
-	TRBV15	TRBJ2-1	ATSRVGGYNEQF
TRBD2	TRBV20-1	TRBJ2-5	SAQGLAGGFQETQY
TRBD2	TRBV7-2	TRBJ2-7	ASSLWGGPDEQY
-	TRBV20-1	TRBJ1-2	SARTNGYT
TRBD1	TRBV29-1	TRBJ2-4	SVVSHGQGGLVKNIQY
-	TRBV5-6	TRBJ2-3	ASSSRDTQY
TRBD1	TRBV10-3	TRBJ2-7	AIRQGTGFIYEQY
-	TRBV9	TRBJ1-1	ASSVGGGMNTEAF